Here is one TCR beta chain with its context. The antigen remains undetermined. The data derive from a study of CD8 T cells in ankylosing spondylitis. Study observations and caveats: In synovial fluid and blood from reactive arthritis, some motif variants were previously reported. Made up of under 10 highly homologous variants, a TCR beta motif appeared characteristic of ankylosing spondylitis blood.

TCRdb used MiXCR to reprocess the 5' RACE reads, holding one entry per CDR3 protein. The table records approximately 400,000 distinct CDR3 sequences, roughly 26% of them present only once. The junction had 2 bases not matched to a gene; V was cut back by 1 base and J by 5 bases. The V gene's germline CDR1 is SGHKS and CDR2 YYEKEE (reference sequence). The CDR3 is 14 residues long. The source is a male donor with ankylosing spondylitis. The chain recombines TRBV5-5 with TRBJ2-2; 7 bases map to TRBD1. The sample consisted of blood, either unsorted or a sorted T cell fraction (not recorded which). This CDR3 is CASSLNRGTGELFF. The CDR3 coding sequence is TGTGCCAGCAGCTTGAACAGGGGAACCGGGGAGCTGTTTTTT.